This T cell receptor beta chain was identified in a study of shared clonotypes between healthy human individuals. Whole-study findings and limits: Estimated richness was generally greater in naive than memory subsets. Large depth notwithstanding, sorted-subset sequencing proved incomplete by rarefaction.

The V end lost 7 bases, the J end lost 3 bases, and 13 bases lay between the germline ends. The germline gives CDR1 MNHNS, CDR2 SASEGT. The CDR3 has 13 residues. Points on this clone: What it recognizes is unknown.

Some clones are missing from TCRdb's copy, which holds only in-frame ones; the method was immunoSEQ multiplex PCR. The sample carries around 2.3 million clones, approximately 96% recorded once. The split of CD4+ cells yielded CD45RA+ naive and CD45RA-negative memory subsets. The gene calls are TRBV6-1 and TRBJ2-7; TRBD2 is a possible D gene (6 bases). The sequenced material came from naive CD4+ T cells sorted from blood. Subset in this sample: CD45RA+ positively selected. The clonotype comes from a man between 18 and 35 years old in good health. The CDR3 coding sequence is TGTGCCAGCAAGGGTCCAGCGGGCTACGAGCAGTACTTC. Protein product: CASKGPAGYEQYF.